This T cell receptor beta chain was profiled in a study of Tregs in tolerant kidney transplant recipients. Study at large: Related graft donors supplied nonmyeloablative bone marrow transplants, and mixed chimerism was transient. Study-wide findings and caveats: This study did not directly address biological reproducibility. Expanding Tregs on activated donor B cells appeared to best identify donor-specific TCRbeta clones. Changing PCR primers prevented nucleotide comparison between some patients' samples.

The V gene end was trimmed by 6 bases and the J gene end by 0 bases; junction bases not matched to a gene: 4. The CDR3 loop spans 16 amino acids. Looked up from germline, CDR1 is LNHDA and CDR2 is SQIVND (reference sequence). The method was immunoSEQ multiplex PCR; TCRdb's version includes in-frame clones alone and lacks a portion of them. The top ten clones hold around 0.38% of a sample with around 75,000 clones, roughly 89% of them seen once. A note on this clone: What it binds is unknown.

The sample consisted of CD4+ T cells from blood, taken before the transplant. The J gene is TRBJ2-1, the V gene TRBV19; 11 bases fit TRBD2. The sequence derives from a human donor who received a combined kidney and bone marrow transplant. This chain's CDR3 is CASRLAGASSYNEQFF. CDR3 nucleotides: TGTGCCAGTAGACTAGCGGGAGCCAGCTCCTACAATGAGCAGTTCTTC.